This T cell receptor beta chain was observed in a study of blood T cell repertoires in COVID-19. Across the study: Spain, Italy and the United States supplied samples that represented acute and convalescent COVID-19. Sources were T cells, B-cell-depleted T cells, or PBMCs; the material itself was cDNA or gDNA.

Germline CDR1 and CDR2: MNHEY and SVGAGI. Trimming stripped 6 bases from V and 5 bases from J, with 8 bases between. CDR3 length equals 13 residues. In the authors' methods: Reference gene primer amplification yielded estimated nucleated cell counts. Using immunoSEQ multiplex PCR, the repertoire was profiled, and TCRdb retains in-frame clones only, with some absent. The V and J calls and clone size are taken from that table; D and trimming were inferred from the DNA. Among roughly 200,000 clones, about 80% were seen once, and the ten largest hold approximately 4%. This rearrangement joins TRBV6-5 to TRBJ1-6; D remains unclear. This TCR derives from a man aged 50-59 years with active or convalescent COVID-19. The sample taken for sequencing was peripheral blood. The CDR3: CASSTRDNSPLHF. The DNA of the CDR3 is TGTGCCAGCAGCACACGGGATAATTCACCCCTCCACTTT.